One sample yielded the 28 T cell receptor beta chains listed below, sequenced in a study of blood T cells in healthy people across ages. A second PCR of about 7 to 11 cycles used a sample-barcoded 5' primer and a J-beta primer mix. TCRdb fed the 5' RACE reads into MiXCR, producing one record per CDR3 protein. The sample holds 550,000 to 600,000 distinct CDR3 sequences; 47% are singletons and the top ten take about 26%. The sequencing sample was made of blood. These receptors were taken from a man older than 75 in good health.

The chain combines TRBV4-3 with TRBJ2-1, with D tentatively TRBD2 (5 bases). The germline V gene encodes CDR1 LGHNA and CDR2 YSLEER. CDR3 length: 16 amino acids. V was clipped by 0 bases and J by 6 bases, with 15 bases between them. The CDR3 DNA reads as TGCGCCAGCAGCCAAGAGGGTATAGGTCGGGGCAATGAGCAGTTCTTC. This codes for CASSQEGIGRGNEQFF.

The chain couples TRBV5-1 to TRBJ1-1, with a tentative D call TRBD1 (5 bases). Germline V lookup: CDR1 SGHRS, CDR2 YFSETQ. The CDR3 length is 14 residues. V lost 4 bases to trimming and J lost 4 bases, with 14 bases between them. The CDR3 is CASSPGGGGTEAFF. Written as DNA, the CDR3 is TGCGCCAGCAGCCCGGGCGGCGGGGGCACTGAAGCTTTCTTT.

V and J are TRBV5-1 and TRBJ2-3; 15 bases line up with TRBD2. The J segment lost 5 bases and the V segment lost 4 bases, leaving 14 bases of the junction unmatched. The CDR3 sequence is 19 residues long. Germline values: CDR1 SGHRS, CDR2 YFSETQ. The CDR3 reads CASSSSGTSGRILEDTQYF. CDR3 nucleotides: TGCGCCAGCAGCAGCTCCGGGACTAGCGGGAGGATTTTGGAAGATACGCAGTATTTT. Full variable domain (missing parts from reference TRBV5-1 and TRBJ2-3): KAGVTQTPRYLIKTRGQQVTLSCSPISGHRSVSWYQQTPGQGLQFLFEYFSETQRNKGNFPGRFSGRQFSNSRSEMNVSTLELGDSALYLCASSSSGTSGRILEDTQYFGPGTRLTVL.

There are a few counts of this clonotype. The rearrangement uses TRBV4-1 and TRBJ2-7; D remains ambiguous. Trimming pared 0 bases from V and 2 bases from J, leaving 14 bases between. The CDR3 runs to 16 residues. Per the germline V gene, CDR1 is MGHRA and CDR2 is YSYEKL. CDR3 DNA: TGCGCCAGCAGCCAAGATCCCCAGTCCTCTCCCTACGAGCAGTACTTC. Amino acid sequence: CASSQDPQSSPYEQYF.

This clonotype is classed as medium-sized. The chain joins TRBV6-5 to TRBJ2-7, with a tentative D call TRBD1 (6 bases). Per the germline V gene, CDR1 is MNHEY and CDR2 is SVGAGI. The germline V and J ends were trimmed by 0 bases and 5 bases, with 17 bases remaining between them. CDR3 length: 16 residues. The CDR3 DNA sequence: TGTGCCAGCAGTTACTCCCCCGACAGGAAAGTCCACGAGCAGTACTTC. Protein product: CASSYSPDRKVHEQYF.

This clonotype was seen a handful of times. The V call is TRBV29-1, the J call TRBJ2-7, with 11 bases that match TRBD2. The CDR3 has 18 amino acids. The V and J ends lost 4 bases and 7 bases, in that order; junction bases with no gene match: 21. In germline, CDR1 is SQVTM, CDR2 ANQGSEA. CDR3 coding DNA: TGCAGCGTTGGTAATTTACTAGCGGGAGTGATAACCTACAATGAGCAGTACTTC. It is translated as CSVGNLLAGVITYNEQYF.

This chain uses TRBV2 with TRBJ2-3; no clear D. Germline loops: CDR1 SNHLY, CDR2 FYNNEI. The CDR3 spans 12 residues. With 10 bases removed from V and 1 base from J, the gap between germline ends came to 9 bases. DNA of the CDR3: TGTGCCACCGTGCAGGGCACAGATACGCAGTATTTT. This gives the protein CATVQGTDTQYF. The complete variable domain, with remaining parts taken from reference TRBV2 and TRBJ2-3, reads EPEVTQTPSHQVTQMGQEVILRCVPISNHLYFYWYRQILGQKVEFLVSFYNNEISEKSEIFDDQFSVERPDGSNFTLKIRSTKLEDSAMYFCATVQGTDTQYFGPGTRLTVL.

The J gene is TRBJ2-1, the V gene TRBV7-2; 12 bases match TRBD2. Germline-derived CDR1 and CDR2 are SGHTA and FQGNSA. This CDR3 spans 16 amino acids. V lost 5 bases, J lost 13 bases, and 15 bases stayed unmatched. In DNA form, the CDR3 reads TGTGCCAGCAGCCCCCGGGGACTAGCGGGCAAAGAGACCCAGTTCTTC. Encoded protein: CASSPRGLAGKETQFF.

V gene TRBV28 combines with J gene TRBJ1-2; D unresolved. The V gene lost 6 bases and the J gene lost 0 bases, with 26 bases spanning the gap. Germline V gene sequence: CDR1 MDHEN, CDR2 SYDVKM. The CDR3 covers 19 residues. For the CDR3, the DNA is TGTGCCAGCAGCCCCGGGCCTGGACTTTTTAGATTAGCTAACTATGGCTACACCTTC. This translates into CASSPGPGLFRLANYGYTF.

This clonotype was counted only a few times. The V and J genes are TRBV7-2 and TRBJ2-5; the D gene could be TRBD1 or TRBD2 (5 bases each). Matching the DNA end better, TRBJ2-7 makes the J call doubtful. This CDR3 comprises 15 residues. Germline-derived CDR1 and CDR2 are SGHTA and FQGNSA. The CDR3 spells CASSRYGTSPGEQYF. The DNA of the CDR3 is TGTGCCAGCAGCAGATACGGGACCTCACCGGGCGAGCAGTACTTC.

This clonotype has just a few counts. The chain uses TRBV6-2 or TRBV6-3 and TRBJ1-2, with TRBD1 matching 7 bases. J gave up 4 bases and V 5 bases, and 4 bases lay outside the gene matches. CDR1 MNHEY and CDR2 SVGEGT come from the germline V gene. The CDR3 sequence is 13 residues long. CDR3 protein: CASSEGQTYGYTF. The CDR3 coding sequence is TGTGCCAGCAGTGAGGGACAGACCTATGGCTACACCTTC.

This clonotype was observed a handful of times. The chain recombines TRBV20-1 with TRBJ2-5; 8 nucleotides match TRBD1. With 5 bases clipped from V and 7 bases from J, the junction kept 12 bases outside the gene matches. The V gene's germline CDR1 is DFQATT and CDR2 SNEGSKA (reference sequence). The CDR3 length is 14 residues. In nucleotides, the CDR3 is TGCAGTGCTCCCGACCGGACAGGGCTTGGGACCCAGTACTTC. Protein sequence: CSAPDRTGLGTQYF.

The chain is built from TRBV20-1 and TRBJ1-5; 8 positions agree with TRBD1. The length of the CDR3 is 15 residues. The V and J ends lost 6 bases and 1 base, in that order; junction bases with no gene match: 8. Germline lookup yields CDR1 DFQATT and CDR2 SNEGSKA (reference sequence). The DNA for the CDR3 is TGCAGTGCCACAGACAGGGGTTCGAGCAATCAGCCCCAGCATTTT. Its protein product is CSATDRGSSNQPQHF.

This clonotype was seen a single time. The chain recombines TRBV3-1 with TRBJ2-5, with TRBD1 matching 7 bases. The end of the DNA fits TRBJ2-4 better, so the J call may be wrong. CDR1 LGHDT and CDR2 YNNKEL come from the germline V gene (reference sequence). The CDR3 totals 16 residues. CDR3 amino acids: CASSQDLTGTANIQYF. The CDR3 DNA follows: TGTGCCAGCAGCCAAGACCTTACCGGGACAGCAAACATTCAGTACTTC.

This clonotype was picked up a small number of times. The DNA of the CDR3 is TGCGCCAGCGCAGGGGCAACTAATGAAAAACTGTTTTTT. As protein: CASAGATNEKLFF. This sequence joins TRBV5-1 and TRBJ1-4, with TRBD1 as a possible D gene (6 bases). V was shortened by 7 bases and J by 0 bases, with 7 bases between the two germline ends. The CDR3 covers 13 residues. The germline V gene encodes CDR1 SGHRS and CDR2 YFSETQ.

The V gene is TRBV30, the J gene TRBJ2-1; maybe TRBD1 (6 bases). The CDR3 contains 13 residues. The V end was cut by 2 bases, the J end by 3 bases, with 8 bases between. Germline CDR1 GTSNPN, CDR2 SVGIG (reference sequence). The CDR3 nucleotides read TGTGCCTGGAGTTGGACAGACTACAATGAGCAGTTCTTC. It is translated as CAWSWTDYNEQFF.

This chain uses TRBV12-3 or TRBV12-4 with TRBJ2-7, with a possible D match to TRBD1 (6 bases). The CDR3 is made up of 13 amino acids. Trimming took 6 bases from V and 7 from J, leaving 16 bases between them. For the CDR3, the DNA is TGTGCCAGCAGGGACACAGGGTACAATGAGCAGTACTTC. The encoded protein is CASRDTGYNEQYF.

The chain joins TRBV2 to TRBJ2-5; either TRBD1 or TRBD2 may supply D (6 bases each). CDR3 length: 12 amino acids. CDR1 is SNHLY, CDR2 FYNNEI, per germline. The ends were cut back, 7 bases at V and 6 bases at J, with 12 bases in the middle. The CDR3 reads CASMGGGKTQYF. CDR3 bases: TGTGCCAGCATGGGGGGCGGAAAGACCCAGTACTTC. The full variable domain, its missing parts supplied by reference TRBV2 and TRBJ2-5, is EPEVTQTPSHQVTQMGQEVILRCVPISNHLYFYWYRQILGQKVEFLVSFYNNEISEKSEIFDDQFSVERPDGSNFTLKIRSTKLEDSAMYFCASMGGGKTQYFGPGTRLLVL.

Comment on this clonotype: The junction does not match germline at one end; this may be a read error. The CDR3 reads CASRGHLGNLPQHF. CDR3 DNA: TGTGCCAGCAGGGGGCATTTGGGTAATCTGCCCCAGCATTTT. J is TRBJ1-5 and V is TRBV6-6; possible D gene TRBD1, 5 bases. CDR3 length: 14 amino acids. The V gene's germline CDR1 is MNHNY and CDR2 SVGAGI (reference sequence).

This CDR3 is CASGPSGDYEQYF. DNA of the CDR3: TGTGCCAGCGGACCCTCAGGGGACTACGAGCAGTACTTC. The chain employs TRBV6-2 or TRBV6-3 and TRBJ2-7; D might be TRBD1 (6 bases). V was cut by 8 bases and J by 3 bases, with 14 bases left in between. The CDR3 runs 13 residues. The germline V gene encodes CDR1 MNHEY and CDR2 SVGEGT.

Many counts were recorded for this clonotype. This chain connects TRBV6-5 to TRBJ2-2; D call uncertain. In germline, CDR1 is MNHEY, CDR2 SVGAGI. The CDR3 sequence is 15 residues long. The V gene lost 8 bases and the J gene lost 2 bases, with 15 bases spanning the gap. CDR3 coding DNA: TGTGCCAGCTATACCCCTCCACCAAACACCGGGGAGCTGTTTTTT. Its protein is CASYTPPPNTGELFF.

The chain combines TRBV6-5 with TRBJ2-6; D unclear. Trimming removed 8 bases at V and 0 bases at J, with 14 bases between. CDR3 length: 16 amino acids. The germline V gene encodes CDR1 MNHEY and CDR2 SVGAGI. In nucleotides, the CDR3 is TGTGCCAGCGCCCCGGGTAGTAGCTCTGGGGCCAACGTCCTGACTTTC. This codes for CASAPGSSSGANVLTF.

The rearrangement joins TRBV5-1 to TRBJ2-1; D is perhaps TRBD1 (5 bases). The V and J ends lost 4 bases and 2 bases respectively, with 22 bases between them. Per the germline V gene, CDR1 is SGHRS and CDR2 is YFSETQ. The CDR3 is 18 amino acids. The CDR3 spells CASSIPKLNRLAYNEQFF. For the CDR3, the DNA is TGCGCCAGCAGCATCCCCAAACTGAACAGGTTAGCCTACAATGAGCAGTTCTTC.

This clonotype was counted only a few times. A much more abundant neighbour one base away suggests this may be a read error. V gene TRBV6-6 combines with J gene TRBJ1-2; maybe TRBD1 (5 bases). Trimming cost V 6 bases and J 8 bases, with 13 bases left between them. Germline V lookup: CDR1 MNHNY, CDR2 SVGAGI (reference sequence). The CDR3 runs to 12 residues. The CDR3 DNA sequence: TGTGCCAGCAGGTACGATGGGGGAGGCTACACCTTC. It yields the protein CASRYDGGGYTF.

V and J are TRBV5-1 and TRBJ1-2; TRBD1 aligns across 7 bases. CDR1 is SGHRS, CDR2 YFSETQ, per germline. V was clipped by 2 bases and J by 8 bases; unmatched bases: 6. The CDR3 sequence is 13 residues long. CDR3 DNA: TGCGCCAGCAGCTTCAACAGGGGTCAGGGCTACACCTTC. Translation: CASSFNRGQGYTF.

This chain links TRBV5-6 with TRBJ2-7; D might be TRBD1 (5 bases). Germline values: CDR1 SGHDT, CDR2 YYEEEE. Trimming pared 2 bases from V and 2 bases from J, leaving 14 bases between. The CDR3 consists of 15 residues. The CDR3 coding sequence is TGTGCCAGCAGCTTAAGTCCAGGGCCCACCTACGAGCAGTACTTC. Translated: CASSLSPGPTYEQYF.

This clonotype came up a few times. This rearrangement joins TRBV25-1 to TRBJ2-3; a possible D gene is TRBD2 (6 bases). In germline, CDR1 is MGHDK, CDR2 SYGVNS. CDR3 length equals 14 residues. The V and J ends lost 6 bases and 2 bases respectively, with 12 bases between them. In DNA, the CDR3 is TGTGCCAGCAGACCGGGACTGAACACAGATACGCAGTATTTT. It yields the protein CASRPGLNTDTQYF.

Written as DNA, the CDR3 is TGCAGTGCCCCCGGGAGGATGACGGGTGAGCAGTTCTTC. This sequence encodes CSAPGRMTGEQFF. This sequence joins TRBV20-1 and TRBJ2-1, with TRBD2 matching over 7 bases. The CDR3 contains 13 residues. V lost 6 bases and J lost 9; bases outside the gene matches: 11. Germline V gene data show CDR1 as DFQATT and CDR2 as SNEGSKA (reference sequence).